This is a list of T cell receptor beta chains from one sample in a study of response to subunit inactivated influenza vaccine. TCRdb used MiXCR to reprocess the RT-PCR reads, holding one entry per CDR3 protein. Counted here are hundreds of thousands of distinct CDR3 sequences, 15% to 20% occurring once; the ten biggest clones make up approximately 11%. The sequencing here drew on PBMCs from blood, taken roughly 5 days after vaccination. The source is a man aged 45-65 years who received an inactivated influenza vaccine. The conserved cysteine and the conserved F or W are not part of the CDR3 here.

V gene | CDR3 length | CDR3 protein
TRBV3-1 | 14 | ASSPRIPAAQETQY
TRBV12-3/TRBV12-4 | 10 | ASSFFGYTQY
TRBV7-8 | 14 | ASSLAGAGRLYEQY
TRBV6-6 | 11 | ASASDSGSPLH
TRBV15 | 12 | ATSSGHLRTEAF
TRBV27 | 14 | ASSSQLRRTKDEQF
TRBV12-3/TRBV12-4 | 17 | ASRSGLAGKGRSYNEQF
TRBV10-3 | 11 | AIRDYRAGEQF
TRBV18 | 11 | ASSREWDQPQH
TRBV6-2/TRBV6-3 | 13 | ASSSPGPDFYEQY
TRBV12-3/TRBV12-4 | 12 | ASSIGGENQPQH
TRBV7-2 | 13 | ASSLGPQSNYGYT
TRBV6-2/TRBV6-3 | 11 | ASRGGGTGELF
TRBV29-1 | 10 | SVEEGGSEQY
TRBV7-2 | 13 | ASKLAGGFSDTQY
TRBV12-3/TRBV12-4 | 12 | ASSLALKWDEQY
TRBV6-2/TRBV6-3 | 11 | ASSIQGFREQY
TRBV6-5 | 13 | ASSYSAGQGYEQY
TRBV7-8 | 15 | ASSIPRQGVARNEQF
TRBV5-1 | 13 | ASSFGGTHGNEQF
TRBV7-8 | 10 | AVYRDYNEQF
TRBV18 | 13 | ASSPPGLAEAIRF
TRBV6-1 | 12 | ASSALRDGYEQY
TRBV12-3/TRBV12-4 | 12 | ASSFVGLTYEQY
TRBV12-3/TRBV12-4 | 12 | ASTQGAGPGGYT
TRBV12-3/TRBV12-4 | 11 | ASSVSGNSPLH
TRBV28 | 13 | ASSLLAGVGYEQY
TRBV20-1 | 14 | SASESGYIMANVLT
TRBV6-2/TRBV6-3 | 14 | ASGVRSGQGTNEQF
TRBV20-1 | 11 | SATLAGFNEQF
TRBV6-5 | 12 | ASSYGDSGYEQY
TRBV14 | 13 | ASSQVAGRRTEAF
TRBV20-1 | 14 | SALVRQGTGVWPQH
TRBV10-3 | 11 | AISEGQVYEQY
TRBV3-1 | 15 | ASSQSAYRVSYNEQF
TRBV27 | 13 | ASRSGLAGVYEQY
TRBV29-1 | 11 | SVEGAVNTEAF
TRBV6-1 | 18 | ASSELRTRVLFSGANVLT
TRBV7-2 | 13 | ASSLHSGGGQPQH
TRBV10-3 | 17 | AISESIILSGAAKNIQY
TRBV6-2/TRBV6-3 | 15 | ASRDPIFSSGSHEQY